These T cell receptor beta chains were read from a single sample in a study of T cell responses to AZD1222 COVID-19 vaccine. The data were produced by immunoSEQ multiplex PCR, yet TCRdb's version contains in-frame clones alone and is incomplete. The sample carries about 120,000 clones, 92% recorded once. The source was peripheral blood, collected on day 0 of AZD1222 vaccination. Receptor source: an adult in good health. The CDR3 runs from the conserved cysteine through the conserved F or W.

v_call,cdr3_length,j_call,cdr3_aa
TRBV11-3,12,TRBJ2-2,CASSLYTGELFF
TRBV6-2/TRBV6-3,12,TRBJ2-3,CASSYPGSTQYF
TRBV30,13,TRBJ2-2,CAWSVGGSGELFF
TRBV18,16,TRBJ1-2,CASSPVLGGFDYGYTF
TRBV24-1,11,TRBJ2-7,CATSDLGEQYF
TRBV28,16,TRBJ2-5,CASRVTSGRIQETQYF
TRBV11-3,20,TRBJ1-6,CASSLEVGDTRSIYNSPLHF
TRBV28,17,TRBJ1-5,CASSFSFGRGFSQPQHF
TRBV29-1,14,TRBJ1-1,CSVGGPGFNTEAFF
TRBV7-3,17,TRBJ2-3,CASSSRLAGGPTDTQYF
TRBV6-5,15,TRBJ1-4,CASRDPTGTGEKLFF
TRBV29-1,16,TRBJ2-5,CSVGDYRDGDQETQYF
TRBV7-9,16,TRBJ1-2,CASSLGGTGGLYGYTF
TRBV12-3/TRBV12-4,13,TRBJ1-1,CASSYTRQSEAFF
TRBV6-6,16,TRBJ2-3,CASTFPASGRSDTQYF